A single sample gave rise to the 22 T cell receptor beta chains below, sequenced in a study of cytomegalovirus exposure and HLA in healthy donors. PCR was performed using 60 Vbeta and 13 Jbeta primers. Here immunoSEQ multiplex PCR was the method, and the copy in TCRdb shows in-frame clones only, minus some. The sample lists some 90,000 clones, approximately 80% occurring once. The specimen was PBMCs. The receptors were gathered from a human donor in good health.

The rearrangement uses TRBV6-5 and TRBJ2-5; 7 bases match TRBD1. The germline V gene encodes CDR1 MNHEY and CDR2 SVGAGI. The V segment lost 3 bases and the J segment 4 bases; nucleotides outside the gene matches: 2. The CDR3 has 13 residues. The CDR3 coding sequence is TGTGCCAGCAGTTATACAGGGGCAGAGACCCAGTACTTC. It translates to CASSYTGAETQYF.

This clone has just one count. The V call is TRBV9, the J call TRBJ2-2; 10 positions match TRBD2. V was clipped by 6 bases and J by 4 bases; unmatched bases: 6. The germline V gene has CDR1 SGDLS and CDR2 YYNGEE. This CDR3 has 15 residues. This CDR3 is CASTEREGPTGELFF. The CDR3 coding sequence is TGTGCCAGCACAGAGCGGGAGGGCCCCACCGGGGAGCTGTTTTTT.

This chain connects TRBV15 to TRBJ2-5; tentative D call: TRBD2 (6 bases). Germline-derived CDR1 and CDR2 are LNHNV and YYDKDF (reference sequence). The V end was cut by 1 base, the J end by 5 bases, with 14 bases between. The CDR3 contains 15 residues. The CDR3 nucleotides read TGTGCCACCAGCAGAGGGGAGGACCCGCAGGAGACCCAGTACTTC. It translates to CATSRGEDPQETQYF. Combining the CDR3 with reference TRBV15 and TRBJ2-5 gives the whole variable domain DAMVIQNPRYQVTQFGKPVTLSCSQTLNHNVMYWYQQKSSQAPKLLFHYYDKDFNNEADTPDNFQSRRPNTSFCFLDIRSPGLGDTAMYLCATSRGEDPQETQYFGPGTRLLVL.

The CDR3: CASTPEGGGTGELFF. In nucleotides, the CDR3 is TGTGCCAGCACCCCAGAGGGCGGTGGGACCGGGGAGCTGTTTTTT. The rearrangement joins TRBV9 to TRBJ2-2, with D possibly matching TRBD2 (5 bases). The germline gives CDR1 SGDLS, CDR2 YYNGEE. The ends were cut back, 6 bases at V and 5 bases at J, with 17 bases in the middle. The CDR3 covers 15 residues.

The J gene is TRBJ1-1, the V gene TRBV5-4; TRBD1 matches at 10 bases. The CDR3 extends over 15 amino acids. Germline V CDR1 and CDR2: SGHNT, YYREEE (reference sequence). V lost 3 bases to trimming and J lost 1 base; unmatched junction nucleotides: 3. The CDR3 here is CASSSGQGGNTEAFF. The CDR3 coding sequence is TGTGCCAGCAGCTCCGGACAGGGGGGGAACACTGAAGCTTTCTTT.

The chain joins TRBV14 to TRBJ1-5, with 7 positions matching TRBD1. The J segment lost 0 bases and the V segment lost 1 base, leaving 6 bases of the junction unmatched. CDR3 length equals 17 residues. Germline-derived CDR1 and CDR2 are SGHDN and FVKESK. CDR3 loop: CASSQARDRNSNQPQHF. The DNA for the CDR3 is TGTGCCAGCAGCCAAGCCCGGGACAGAAATAGCAATCAGCCCCAGCATTTT. The full variable domain, in which reference TRBV14 and TRBJ1-5 provide the parts outside the CDR3, is EAGVTQFPSHSVIEKGQTVTLRCDPISGHDNLYWYRRVMGKEIKFLLHFVKESKQDESGMPNNRFLAERTGGTYSTLKVQPAELEDSGVYFCASSQARDRNSNQPQHFGDGTRLSIL.

The J gene is TRBJ2-1, the V gene TRBV19; 11 bases are a match to TRBD2. CDR1 and CDR2 from the germline V gene are LNHDA and SQIVND (reference sequence). The length of the CDR3 is 15 residues. With 3 bases clipped from V and 9 bases from J, the junction kept 7 bases outside the gene matches. The CDR3 here is CASSIGSGTSGEQFF. DNA of the CDR3: TGTGCCAGTAGTATTGGTTCAGGGACTAGCGGTGAGCAGTTCTTC.

The V gene is TRBV27, the J gene TRBJ2-7, with D tentatively TRBD1 (6 bases). This CDR3 contains 14 residues. The germline CDR1 and CDR2 sequences are MNHEY and SMNVEV (reference sequence). Trimming pared 10 bases from V and 6 bases from J, leaving 22 bases between. The CDR3 sequence: CATHGGGAVGEQYF. The CDR3 bases are TGTGCCACCCACGGTGGGGGCGCAGTTGGCGAGCAGTACTTC.

The rearrangement uses TRBV5-1 and TRBJ2-1; unclear D gene. This CDR3 has 15 residues. The V end lost 0 bases, the J end lost 1 base, and 8 bases lay between the germline ends. Germline V lookup: CDR1 SGHRS, CDR2 YFSETQ. CDR3 region: CASSLARLSYNEQFF. CDR3 bases: TGCGCCAGCAGCTTGGCCCGACTTTCCTACAATGAGCAGTTCTTC. Combining the CDR3 with reference TRBV5-1 and TRBJ2-1 gives the whole variable domain KAGVTQTPRYLIKTRGQQVTLSCSPISGHRSVSWYQQTPGQGLQFLFEYFSETQRNKGNFPGRFSGRQFSNSRSEMNVSTLELGDSALYLCASSLARLSYNEQFFGPGTRLTVL.

DNA of the CDR3: TGTGCCAGCACCCGCGGGCCCACAGGGGCTGGGGCCAACGTCCTGACTTTC. Its translation: CASTRGPTGAGANVLTF. The chain recombines TRBV5-6 with TRBJ2-6, with 7 nucleotides matching TRBD1. The CDR3 has 17 residues. CDR1 and CDR2 (germline): SGHDT, YYEEEE. V was clipped by 6 bases and J by 2 bases; unmatched bases: 11.

This chain uses TRBV7-2 with TRBJ1-4, with D perhaps TRBD1 (5 bases). The CDR3 covers 16 residues. Trimming shortened V by 1 base and J by 3 bases, and 12 bases separated the two germline ends. CDR1 is SGHTA, CDR2 FQGNSA, per germline. The CDR3 DNA reads as TGTGCCAGCAGCTTAGTCTCCGGGGGACCTAATGAAAAACTGTTTTTT. Its protein is CASSLVSGGPNEKLFF.

The rearrangement uses TRBV18 and TRBJ2-3; D is unresolved. Germline-derived CDR1 and CDR2 are KGHSH and LQKENI. The CDR3 has 13 amino acids. V gave up 2 bases and J gave up 2 bases, with 5 bases separating them. CDR3 in amino acids: CASSPGPTDTQYF. CDR3 DNA: TGTGCCAGCTCACCAGGCCCCACAGATACGCAGTATTTT.

The J gene is TRBJ1-1, the V gene TRBV27; D gene uncertain. The germline CDR1 and CDR2 sequences are MNHEY and SMNVEV (reference sequence). The CDR3 spans 14 residues. Trimming took off 3 bases at V and 0 bases at J, with 8 bases between the two ends. The CDR3 protein is CASSFAGVNTEAFF. The CDR3 region has the DNA TGTGCCAGCAGTTTCGCCGGGGTGAACACTGAAGCTTTCTTT.

The CDR3 protein is CATQPRGGYNEQFF. DNA of the CDR3: TGTGCCACCCAACCGCGCGGGGGGTACAATGAGCAGTTCTTC. The chain has TRBV19 and TRBJ2-1; TRBD2 matches 8 bases. Germline CDR1 LNHDA, CDR2 SQIVND (reference sequence). After removal of 10 bases from V and 4 bases from J, the junction contained 9 bases not matched to a gene. The CDR3 contains 14 residues. Together with reference TRBV19 and TRBJ2-1, the CDR3 gives the full variable domain: DGGITQSPKYLFRKEGQNVTLSCEQNLNHDAMYWYRQDPGQGLRLIYYSQIVNDFQKGDIAEGYSVSREKKESFPLTVTSAQKNPTAFYLCATQPRGGYNEQFFGPGTRLTVL.

The chain has TRBV4-2 and TRBJ2-7, with D perhaps matching TRBD1 (5 bases). V lost 4 bases and J 0 bases, leaving 10 bases between the germline ends. This CDR3 comprises 14 residues. CDR1 is LGHNA and CDR2 is YNFKEQ in the germline V gene. This CDR3 is CASSPSGHSYEQYF. The CDR3 bases are TGTGCCAGCAGCCCTTCAGGGCACTCCTACGAGCAGTACTTC.

The V call is TRBV9, the J call TRBJ2-3; TRBD2 matches at 10 bases. Germline V gene sequence: CDR1 SGDLS, CDR2 YYNGEE. This CDR3 comprises 16 residues. V trimming: 2 bases; J trimming: 0 bases; junction bases outside the gene matches: 3. CDR3 amino acids: CASSVGAGGSTDTQYF. CDR3 coding DNA: TGTGCCAGCAGCGTCGGAGCGGGAGGGAGCACAGATACGCAGTATTTT.

This clone was seen only once. The chain is built from TRBV5-1 and TRBJ2-7, with D possibly being TRBD2 (8 bases). Germline V gives CDR1 SGHRS, CDR2 YFSETQ. Trimming left V 7 bases short and J 5 bases short, with 19 bases between. CDR3 length: 14 residues. CDR3 sequence reads: CASRQGGGLDEQYF. The CDR3 DNA reads as TGCGCCAGCCGACAGGGCGGGGGGTTGGACGAGCAGTACTTC.

The sample holds a few counts of this clone. The chain joins TRBV20-1 to TRBJ1-1, with D hard to call. The V end lost 6 bases, the J end lost 9 bases, and 11 bases lay between the germline ends. There are 10 residues in the CDR3. Germline-derived CDR1 and CDR2 are DFQATT and SNEGSKA (reference sequence). The CDR3 protein is CSAQTLQAFF. The CDR3 DNA reads as TGCAGTGCCCAGACTCTCCAAGCTTTCTTT.

This chain links TRBV7-9 with TRBJ2-7; D might be TRBD1 (5 bases). This CDR3 has 13 residues. Per germline, CDR1 SEHNR and CDR2 FQNEAQ (reference sequence). Trimming shortened V by 5 bases and J by 2 bases, and 10 bases separated the two germline ends. The CDR3 reads CASSRQPTYEQYF. The DNA for the CDR3 is TGTGCCAGCAGCCGACAGCCTACCTACGAGCAGTACTTC. The full variable domain, completed using reference TRBV7-9 and TRBJ2-7, is DTGVSQNPRHKITKRGQNVTFRCDPISEHNRLYWYRQTLGQGPEFLTYFQNEAQLEKSRLLSDRFSAERPKGSFSTLEIQRTEQGDSAMYLCASSRQPTYEQYFGPGTRLTVT.

The chain uses TRBV6-5 and TRBJ2-1; D unclear. There are 15 residues in the CDR3. Trimming took off 4 bases at V and 5 bases at J, with 15 bases between the two ends. CDR1 is MNHEY, CDR2 SVGAGI, per germline. The CDR3 is CASSFGHQKNNEQFF. CDR3 DNA sequence: TGTGCCAGCAGTTTTGGGCACCAGAAAAACAATGAGCAGTTCTTC.

The chain carries TRBV28 and TRBJ2-3, with D possibly TRBD2 on 5 matching bases. This CDR3 region has 13 residues. Trimming left V 7 bases short and J 2 bases short, with 10 bases between. Germline CDR1 is MDHEN and CDR2 is SYDVKM. The CDR3, as DNA: TGTGCCAGCACAAGGAGGTCCACAGATACGCAGTATTTT. Its translation: CASTRRSTDTQYF.

J is TRBJ2-1 and V is TRBV19, with 8 positions matching TRBD2. With V trimmed by 5 bases and J by 8 bases, 2 bases remained unmatched. This CDR3 has 12 amino acids. Germline CDR1 and CDR2: LNHDA and SQIVND (reference sequence). This CDR3 reads CASSPGGDEQFF. CDR3 nucleotide sequence: TGTGCCAGTAGTCCGGGGGGGGATGAGCAGTTCTTC.